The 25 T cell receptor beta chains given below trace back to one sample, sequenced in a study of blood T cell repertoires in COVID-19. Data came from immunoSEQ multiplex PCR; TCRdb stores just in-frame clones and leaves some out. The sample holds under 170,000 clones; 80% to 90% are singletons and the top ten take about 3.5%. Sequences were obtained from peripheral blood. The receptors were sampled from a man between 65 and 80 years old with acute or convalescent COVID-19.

The CDR3 coding sequence is TGTGCCAGCAGCGTAGGGCAGGGGACCTACAATGAGCAGTTCTTC. Its translation is CASSVGQGTYNEQFF. The chain is built from TRBV9 and TRBJ2-1; D might be TRBD1 (6 bases). Germline loops: CDR1 SGDLS, CDR2 YYNGEE. This CDR3 contains 15 residues. Trimming pared 0 bases from V and 2 bases from J, leaving 9 bases between.

This chain's CDR3 is CASSLGQRREKLFF. Written as DNA, the CDR3 is TGTGCCAGCAGTTTGGGACAAAGGAGGGAAAAACTGTTTTTT. The chain couples TRBV28 to TRBJ1-4; maybe TRBD1 (6 bases). Germline loops: CDR1 MDHEN, CDR2 SYDVKM. Trimming left V 3 bases short and J 8 bases short, with 13 bases between. This CDR3 has 14 residues.

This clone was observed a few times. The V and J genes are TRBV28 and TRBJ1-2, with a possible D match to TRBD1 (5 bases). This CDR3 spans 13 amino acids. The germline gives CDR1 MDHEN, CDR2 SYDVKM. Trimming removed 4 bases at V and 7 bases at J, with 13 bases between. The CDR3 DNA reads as TGTGCCAGCAGTTCCACCAGGGATCCTGGCTACACCTTC. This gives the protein CASSSTRDPGYTF.

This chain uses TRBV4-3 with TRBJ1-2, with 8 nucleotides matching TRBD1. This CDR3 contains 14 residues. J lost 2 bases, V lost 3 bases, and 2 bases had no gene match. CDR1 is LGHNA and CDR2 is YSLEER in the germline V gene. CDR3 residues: CASSQRQGNYGYTF. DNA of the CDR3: TGCGCCAGCAGCCAGAGACAGGGGAACTATGGCTACACCTTC.

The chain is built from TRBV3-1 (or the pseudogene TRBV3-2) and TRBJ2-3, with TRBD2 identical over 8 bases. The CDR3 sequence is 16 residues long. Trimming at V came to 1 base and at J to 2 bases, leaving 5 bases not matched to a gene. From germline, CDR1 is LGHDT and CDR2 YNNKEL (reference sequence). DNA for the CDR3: TGTGCCAGCAGCCAAGGGGCGGGAGGAATCACAGATACGCAGTATTTT. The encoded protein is CASSQGAGGITDTQYF.

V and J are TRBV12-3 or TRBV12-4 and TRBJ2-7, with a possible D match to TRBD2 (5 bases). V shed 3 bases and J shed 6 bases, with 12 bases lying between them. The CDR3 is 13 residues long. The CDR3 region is CASSFSLALEQYF. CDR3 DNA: TGTGCCAGCAGTTTTAGTCTAGCACTCGAGCAGTACTTC.

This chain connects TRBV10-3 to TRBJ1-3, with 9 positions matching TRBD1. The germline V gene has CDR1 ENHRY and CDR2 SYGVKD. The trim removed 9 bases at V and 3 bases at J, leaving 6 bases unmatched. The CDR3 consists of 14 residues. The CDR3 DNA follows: TGTGCCATGGACAGGGGAAATGGTGGAAACACCATATATTTT. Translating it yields CAMDRGNGGNTIYF.

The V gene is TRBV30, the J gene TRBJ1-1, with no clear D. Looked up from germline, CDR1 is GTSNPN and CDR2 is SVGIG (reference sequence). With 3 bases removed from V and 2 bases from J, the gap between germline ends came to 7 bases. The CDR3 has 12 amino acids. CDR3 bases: TGTGCCTGGAGCAGGACTAACACTGAAGCTTTCTTT. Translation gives CAWSRTNTEAFF.

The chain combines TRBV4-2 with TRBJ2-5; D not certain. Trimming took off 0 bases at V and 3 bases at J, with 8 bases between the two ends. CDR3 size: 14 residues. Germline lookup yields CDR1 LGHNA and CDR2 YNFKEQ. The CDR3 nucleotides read TGTGCCAGCAGCCAAGAAGCGTGGGAAGAGACCCAGTACTTC. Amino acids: CASSQEAWEETQYF.

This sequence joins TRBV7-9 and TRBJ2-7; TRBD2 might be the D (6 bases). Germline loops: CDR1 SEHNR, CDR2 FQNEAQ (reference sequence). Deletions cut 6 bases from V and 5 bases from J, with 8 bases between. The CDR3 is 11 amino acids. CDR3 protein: CASSWGDEQYF. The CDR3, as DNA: TGTGCCAGCAGTTGGGGGGACGAGCAGTACTTC.

The chain's CDR3 is CASSQGAGTGISGYTF. CDR3 DNA sequence: TGTGCCAGCAGCCAAGGCGCCGGGACAGGGATATCTGGCTACACCTTC. The chain couples TRBV3-1 (or the pseudogene TRBV3-2) to TRBJ1-2; 9 bases agree with TRBD1. The germline gives CDR1 LGHDT, CDR2 YNNKEL (reference sequence). V gave up 1 base and J gave up 7 bases; unmatched junction bases: 10. The CDR3 covers 16 residues.

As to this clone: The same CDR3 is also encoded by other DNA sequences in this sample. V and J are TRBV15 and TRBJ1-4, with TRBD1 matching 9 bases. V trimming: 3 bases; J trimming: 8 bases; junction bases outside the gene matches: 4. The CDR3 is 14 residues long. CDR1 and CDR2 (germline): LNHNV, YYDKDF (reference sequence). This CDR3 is CATSRDRGREKLFF. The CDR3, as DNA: TGTGCCACCAGCAGGGACAGGGGTAGGGAAAAACTGTTTTTT.

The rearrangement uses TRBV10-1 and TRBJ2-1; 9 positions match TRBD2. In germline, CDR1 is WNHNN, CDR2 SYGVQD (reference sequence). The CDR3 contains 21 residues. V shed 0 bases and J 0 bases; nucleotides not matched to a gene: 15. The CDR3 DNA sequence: TGCGCCAGCAGTGAGTCTGGCGGGAGGGCCAAATCCCCTTCCTCCTACAATGAGCAGTTCTTC. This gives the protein CASSESGGRAKSPSSYNEQFF.

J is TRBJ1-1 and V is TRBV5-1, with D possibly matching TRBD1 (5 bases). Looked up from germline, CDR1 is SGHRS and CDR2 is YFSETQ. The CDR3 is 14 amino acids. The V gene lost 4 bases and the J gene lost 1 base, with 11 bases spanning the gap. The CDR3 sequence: CASSAPDRNTEAFF. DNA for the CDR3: TGCGCCAGCAGCGCGCCCGACAGGAACACTGAAGCTTTCTTT. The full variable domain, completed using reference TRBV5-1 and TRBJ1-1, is KAGVTQTPRYLIKTRGQQVTLSCSPISGHRSVSWYQQTPGQGLQFLFEYFSETQRNKGNFPGRFSGRQFSNSRSEMNVSTLELGDSALYLCASSAPDRNTEAFFGQGTRLTVV.

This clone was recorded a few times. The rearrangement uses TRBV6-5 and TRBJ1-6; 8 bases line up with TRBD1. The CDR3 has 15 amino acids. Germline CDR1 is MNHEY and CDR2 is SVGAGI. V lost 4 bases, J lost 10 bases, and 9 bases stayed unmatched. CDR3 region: CASSSGQGSWSPLHF. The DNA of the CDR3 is TGTGCCAGCAGTTCCGGACAGGGAAGTTGGTCACCCCTCCACTTT.

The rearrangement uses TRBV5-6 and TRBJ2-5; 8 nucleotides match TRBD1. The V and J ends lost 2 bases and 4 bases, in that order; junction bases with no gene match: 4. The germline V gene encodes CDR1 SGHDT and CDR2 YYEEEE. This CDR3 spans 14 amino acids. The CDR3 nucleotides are TGTGCCAGCAGCTTTAAGACAGGGGTAGAGACCCAGTACTTC. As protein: CASSFKTGVETQYF.

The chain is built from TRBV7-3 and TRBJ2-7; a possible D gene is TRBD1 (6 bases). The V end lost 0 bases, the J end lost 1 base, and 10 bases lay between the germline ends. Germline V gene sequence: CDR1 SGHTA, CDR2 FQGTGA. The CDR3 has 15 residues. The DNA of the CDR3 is TGTGCCAGCAGCTTAACACAAGGACAGTCCTACGAGCAGTACTTC. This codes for CASSLTQGQSYEQYF. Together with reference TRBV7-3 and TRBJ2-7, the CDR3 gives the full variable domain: GAGVSQTPSNKVTEKGKYVELRCDPISGHTALYWYRQSLGQGPEFLIYFQGTGAADDSGLPNDRFFAVRPEGSVSTLKIQRTERGDSAVYLCASSLTQGQSYEQYFGPGTRLTVT.

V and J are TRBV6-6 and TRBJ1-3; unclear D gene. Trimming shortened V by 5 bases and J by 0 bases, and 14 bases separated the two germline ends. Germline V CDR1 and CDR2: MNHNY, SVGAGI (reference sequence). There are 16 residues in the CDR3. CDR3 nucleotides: TGTGCCAGCAGTGCTACAACGGGAGCCTCTGGAAACACCATATATTTT. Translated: CASSATTGASGNTIYF.

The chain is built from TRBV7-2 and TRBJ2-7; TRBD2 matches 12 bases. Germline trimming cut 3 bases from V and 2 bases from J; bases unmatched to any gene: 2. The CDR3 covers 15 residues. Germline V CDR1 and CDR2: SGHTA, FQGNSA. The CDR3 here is CASSFRTSGTYEQYF. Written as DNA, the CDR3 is TGTGCCAGCAGCTTCCGGACTAGCGGGACCTACGAGCAGTACTTC.

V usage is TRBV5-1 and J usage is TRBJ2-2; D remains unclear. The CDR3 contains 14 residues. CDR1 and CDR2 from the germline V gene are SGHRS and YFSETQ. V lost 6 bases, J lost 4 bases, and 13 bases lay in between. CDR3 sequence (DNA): TGCGCCAGCACGGAGTTTGGCGCCACCGGGGAGCTGTTTTTT. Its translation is CASTEFGATGELFF.

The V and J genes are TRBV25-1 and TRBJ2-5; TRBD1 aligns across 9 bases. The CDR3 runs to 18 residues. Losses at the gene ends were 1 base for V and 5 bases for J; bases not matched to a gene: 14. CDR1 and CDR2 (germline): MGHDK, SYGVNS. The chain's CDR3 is CASSEWEQGAFELETQYF. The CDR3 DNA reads TGTGCCAGCAGTGAATGGGAACAGGGGGCGTTTGAGTTGGAGACCCAGTACTTC.

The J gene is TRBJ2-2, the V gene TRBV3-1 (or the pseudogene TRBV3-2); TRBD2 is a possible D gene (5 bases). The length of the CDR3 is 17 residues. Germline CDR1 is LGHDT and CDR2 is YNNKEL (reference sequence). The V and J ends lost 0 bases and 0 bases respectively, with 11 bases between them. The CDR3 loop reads CASSQDLRGSNTGELFF. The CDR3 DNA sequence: TGTGCCAGCAGCCAAGATCTACGAGGGTCGAACACCGGGGAGCTGTTTTTT.

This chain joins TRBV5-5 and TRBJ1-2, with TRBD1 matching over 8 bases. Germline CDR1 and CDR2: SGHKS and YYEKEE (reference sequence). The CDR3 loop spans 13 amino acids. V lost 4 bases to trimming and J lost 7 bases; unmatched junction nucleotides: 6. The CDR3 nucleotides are TGTGCCAGCAGCCCCCAGGGGGCGGCTGGCTACACCTTC. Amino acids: CASSPQGAAGYTF.

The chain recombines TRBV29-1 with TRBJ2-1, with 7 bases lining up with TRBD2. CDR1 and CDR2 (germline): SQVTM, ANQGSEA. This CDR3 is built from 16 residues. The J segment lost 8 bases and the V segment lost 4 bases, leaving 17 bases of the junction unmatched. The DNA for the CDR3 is TGCAGCGTTGCAGGTCCGCCGGGCGGGAGTACAGATGAGCAGTTCTTC. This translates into CSVAGPPGGSTDEQFF.

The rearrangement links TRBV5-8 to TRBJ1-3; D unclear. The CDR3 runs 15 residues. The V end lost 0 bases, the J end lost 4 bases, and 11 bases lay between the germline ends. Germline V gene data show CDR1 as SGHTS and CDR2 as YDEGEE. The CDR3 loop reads CASSLVLPSGNTIYF. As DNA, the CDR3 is TGTGCCAGCAGCTTGGTACTCCCGTCCGGAAACACCATATATTTT.